These T cell receptor beta chains were read from a single sample in a study of blood T cell repertoires in COVID-19. The assay was immunoSEQ multiplex PCR, and TCRdb's table has in-frame clones only and misses some. The sample lists tens of thousands of clones; about four fifths were seen once. The sample consisted of peripheral blood. The receptors come from a woman in her fifties or sixties with acute or convalescent COVID-19. CDR3s include the opening cysteine and the closing phenylalanine or tryptophan. Fields, in order: D gene, J gene, V gene, CDR3 DNA, CDR3 protein. D genes are given only for firm matches.

TRBD2	TRBJ2-3	TRBV4-1	TGCGCCAGCAGCCAAGAGACTAGCGGGAGGTCTAGCACAGATACGCAGTATTTT	CASSQETSGRSSTDTQYF
TRBD1	TRBJ2-1	TRBV5-8	TGTGCCAGCAGCTTTATGGGTGGTTCGGGACAGGCAGGTTACAATGAGCAGTTCTTC	CASSFMGGSGQAGYNEQFF
-	TRBJ2-3	TRBV5-1	TGCGCCAGCAGCTTGTTCGGGAGAGAGAACACAGATACGCAGTATTTT	CASSLFGRENTDTQYF
TRBD1	TRBJ1-2	TRBV18	TGTGCCAGCTCACCTCGGGACAGTAACTATGGCTACACCTTC	CASSPRDSNYGYTF
TRBD2	TRBJ2-7	TRBV6-5	TGTGCCAGCCTGAGGACTAGCTCCTACGAGCAGTACTTC	CASLRTSSYEQYF
TRBD2	TRBJ2-5	TRBV6-5	TGTGCCAGCAGATACGGACTAGCGGGAGAGACCCAGTACTTC	CASRYGLAGETQYF
-	TRBJ1-1	TRBV28	TGTGCCAGCAGTTTATTCGCAGGGGACACTGAAGCTTTCTTT	CASSLFAGDTEAFF
TRBD1	TRBJ2-3	TRBV15	TGTGCCACCAGCAGAGAAGGGACAGGGGGGTTTACGCAGTATTTT	CATSREGTGGFTQYF
TRBD1	TRBJ1-5	TRBV19	TGTGCCAGTACCCTAGACAGGGGTGGATATCAGCCCCAGCATTTT	CASTLDRGGYQPQHF
-	TRBJ2-2	TRBV24-1	TGTGCCACCAGTCCCAGGAACACCGGGGAGCTGTTTTTT	CATSPRNTGELFF
TRBD1	TRBJ1-2	TRBV15	TGTGCCACCGAAAAATTGACAGGGGAAGTCTATGGCTACACCTTC	CATEKLTGEVYGYTF